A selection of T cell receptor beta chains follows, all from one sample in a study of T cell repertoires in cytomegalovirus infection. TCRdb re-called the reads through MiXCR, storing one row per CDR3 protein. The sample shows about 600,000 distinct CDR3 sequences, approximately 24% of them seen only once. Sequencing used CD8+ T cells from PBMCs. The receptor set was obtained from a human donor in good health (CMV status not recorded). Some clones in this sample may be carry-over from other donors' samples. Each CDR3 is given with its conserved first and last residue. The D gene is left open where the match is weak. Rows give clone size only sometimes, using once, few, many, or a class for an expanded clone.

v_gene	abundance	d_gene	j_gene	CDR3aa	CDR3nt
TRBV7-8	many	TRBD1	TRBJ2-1	CASSFHRDSTYNEQFF	TGTGCCAGCAGCTTTCACCGGGACAGTACCTACAATGAGCAGTTCTTC
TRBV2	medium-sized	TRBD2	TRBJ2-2	CASLKTSGGLVGGELFF	TGTGCCAGCCTTAAGACTAGCGGGGGCCTCGTTGGTGGGGAGCTGTTTTTT
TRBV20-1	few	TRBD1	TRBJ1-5	CSARNRGLLSNQPQHF	TGCAGTGCTAGAAACAGGGGCCTACTCAGCAATCAGCCCCAGCATTTT
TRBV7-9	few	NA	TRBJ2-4	CASSSSEGLQRFIQYF	TGTGCCAGCAGCTCTAGTGAGGGACTCCAGAGATTCATTCAGTACTTC
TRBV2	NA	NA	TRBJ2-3	CASIGSRQGTDTQYF	TGTGCCAGCATCGGGAGTCGTCAGGGGACAGATACGCAGTATTTT
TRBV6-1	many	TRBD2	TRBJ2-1	CASNGGGAKEQFF	TGTGCCAGCAACGGCGGGGGGGCCAAAGAGCAGTTCTTC
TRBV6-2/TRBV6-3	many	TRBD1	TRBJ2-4	CASRPFLQGMDIQYF	TGTGCCAGCAGACCCTTTTTACAGGGGATGGACATTCAGTACTTC
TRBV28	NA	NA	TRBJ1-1	CASTLDRLNTEAFF	TGTGCCAGCACTTTAGACAGATTGAACACTGAAGCTTTCTTT
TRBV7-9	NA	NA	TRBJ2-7	CASSGLGSSYEQYF	TGTGCCAGCAGCGGTTTGGGGAGCTCCTACGAGCAGTACTTC
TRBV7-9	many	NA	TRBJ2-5	CASSLEPGETQYF	TGTGCCAGCAGCTTAGAACCCGGGGAGACCCAGTACTTC
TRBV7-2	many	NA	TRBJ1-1	CASSFFRINTEAFF	TGTGCCAGCAGCTTTTTTCGTATTAACACTGAAGCTTTCTTT
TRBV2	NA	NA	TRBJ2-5	CASERVLETQYF	TGTGCCAGCGAAAGGGTCCTAGAGACCCAGTACTTC
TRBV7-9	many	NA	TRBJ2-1	CARADSFSYNEQFF	TGTGCCAGGGCGGACAGTTTCTCCTACAATGAGCAGTTCTTC
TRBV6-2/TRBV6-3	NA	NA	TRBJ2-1	CASRTQIIGRSYNEQFF	TGTGCCAGCAGAACCCAAATTATAGGACGATCCTACAATGAGCAGTTCTTC
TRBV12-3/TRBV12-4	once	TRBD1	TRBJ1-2	CASSGQGRGYTF	TGTGCCAGCAGTGGACAGGGGAGAGGCTACACCTTC
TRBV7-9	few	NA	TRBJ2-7	CASSFGTGQYF	TGTGCCAGCAGCTTTGGAACGGGCCAGTACTTC
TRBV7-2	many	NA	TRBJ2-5	CASSLSGVETQYF	TGTGCCAGCAGCTTATCGGGGGTTGAGACCCAGTACTTC
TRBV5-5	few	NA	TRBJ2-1	CASSLESSFRGSYNEQFF	TGTGCCAGCAGCTTGGAATCTTCTTTTAGGGGATCCTACAATGAGCAGTTCTTC
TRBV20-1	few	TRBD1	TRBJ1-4	CSAQDRGYSGEKLFF	TGCAGTGCCCAGGACAGGGGATACTCGGGAGAAAAACTGTTTTTT
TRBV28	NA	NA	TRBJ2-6	CASSDTGNSGANVLTF	TGTGCCAGCAGCGACACAGGAAATTCTGGGGCCAACGTCCTGACTTTC
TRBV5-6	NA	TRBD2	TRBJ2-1	CASSSGLAGAGEQFF	TGTGCCAGCAGCTCTGGACTAGCGGGGGCGGGTGAGCAGTTCTTC
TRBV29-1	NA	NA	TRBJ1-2	CSVEDFWAAANYGYTF	TGCAGCGTTGAAGATTTTTGGGCCGCAGCTAACTATGGCTACACCTTC
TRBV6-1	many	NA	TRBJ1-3	CASSDIQSSGNTIYF	TGTGCCAGCAGTGACATTCAGAGCTCTGGAAACACCATATATTTT
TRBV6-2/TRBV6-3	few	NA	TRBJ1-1	CASSTKNLTGKPKTEAFF	TGTGCCAGCAGTACCAAGAACCTGACGGGGAAACCGAAAACTGAAGCTTTCTTT
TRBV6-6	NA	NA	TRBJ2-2	CASSQGIGNTGELFF	TGTGCCAGCAGCCAGGGTATCGGGAACACCGGGGAGCTGTTTTTT
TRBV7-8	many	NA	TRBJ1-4	CASSLEAFTDGEKLFF	TGTGCCAGCAGCTTAGAAGCCTTTACGGACGGCGAAAAACTGTTTTTT
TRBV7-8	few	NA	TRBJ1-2	CASSEVVTGYTF	TGTGCCAGCAGCGAGGTGGTTACTGGCTACACCTTC
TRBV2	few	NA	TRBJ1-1	CASDGGPEAFF	TGTGCCAGCGATGGGGGCCCTGAAGCTTTCTTT
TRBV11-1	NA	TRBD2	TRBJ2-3	CASSLPSSGGNTDTQYF	TGTGCCAGCAGCTTACCCTCTAGCGGGGGGAACACAGATACGCAGTATTTT
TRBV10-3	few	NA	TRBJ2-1	CAISESLGAVNEQFF	TGTGCCATCAGTGAGTCGCTGGGTGCGGTCAATGAGCAGTTCTTC
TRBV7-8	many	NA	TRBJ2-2	CASGINTGELFF	TGTGCCAGTGGAATCAACACCGGGGAGCTGTTTTTT